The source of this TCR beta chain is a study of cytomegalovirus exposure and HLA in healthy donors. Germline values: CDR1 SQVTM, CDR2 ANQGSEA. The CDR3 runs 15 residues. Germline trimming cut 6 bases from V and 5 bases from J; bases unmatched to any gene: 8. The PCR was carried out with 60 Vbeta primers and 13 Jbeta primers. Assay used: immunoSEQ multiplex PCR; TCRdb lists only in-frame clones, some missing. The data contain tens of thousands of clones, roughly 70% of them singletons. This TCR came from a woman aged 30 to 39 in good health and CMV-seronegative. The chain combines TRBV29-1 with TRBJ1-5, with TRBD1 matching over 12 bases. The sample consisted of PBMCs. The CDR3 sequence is CSVGTGGALDQPQHF. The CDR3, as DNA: TGCAGCGTCGGGACAGGGGGCGCTTTGGATCAGCCCCAGCATTTT.